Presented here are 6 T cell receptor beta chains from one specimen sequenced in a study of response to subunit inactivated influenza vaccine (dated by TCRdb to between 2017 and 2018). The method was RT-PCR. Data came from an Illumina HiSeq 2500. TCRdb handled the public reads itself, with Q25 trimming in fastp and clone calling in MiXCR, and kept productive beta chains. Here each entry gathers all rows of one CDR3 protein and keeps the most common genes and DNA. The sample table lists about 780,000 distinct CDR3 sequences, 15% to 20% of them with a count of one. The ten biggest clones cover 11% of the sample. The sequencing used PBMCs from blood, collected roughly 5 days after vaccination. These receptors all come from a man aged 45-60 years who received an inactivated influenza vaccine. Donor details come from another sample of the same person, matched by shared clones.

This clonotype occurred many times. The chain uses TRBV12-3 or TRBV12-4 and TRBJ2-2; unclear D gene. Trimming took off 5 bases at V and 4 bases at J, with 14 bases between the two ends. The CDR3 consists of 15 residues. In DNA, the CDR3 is TGTGCCAGCAGTCCCCAGTCCGCGCGCACCGGGGAGCTGTTTTTT. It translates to CASSPQSARTGELFF.

In DNA form, the CDR3 reads TGTGCCAGCAGTGAGTTCGGCAGTGGATTCTACGAGCAGTACTTC. Protein: CASSEFGSGFYEQYF. The rearrangement uses TRBV6-1 and TRBJ2-7, with D unresolved. The CDR3 runs to 15 residues. Germline V CDR1 and CDR2: MNHNS, SASEGT. V dropped 3 bases and J dropped 3 bases, with 15 bases sitting between them.

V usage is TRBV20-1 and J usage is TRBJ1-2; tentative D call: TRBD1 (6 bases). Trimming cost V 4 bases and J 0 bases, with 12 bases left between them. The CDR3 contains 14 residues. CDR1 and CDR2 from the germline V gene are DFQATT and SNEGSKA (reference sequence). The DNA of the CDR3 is TGCAGTGCTACAGGACAGCAAACTAACTATGGCTACACCTTC. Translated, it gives CSATGQQTNYGYTF.

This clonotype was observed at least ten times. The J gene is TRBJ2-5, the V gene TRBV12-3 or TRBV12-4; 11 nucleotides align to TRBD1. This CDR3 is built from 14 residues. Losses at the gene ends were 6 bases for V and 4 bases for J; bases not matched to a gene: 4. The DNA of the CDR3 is TGTGCCAGCAGCCGGACAGGGGGCGGAGAGACCCAGTACTTC. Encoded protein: CASSRTGGGETQYF.

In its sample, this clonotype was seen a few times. The CDR3 DNA reads as TGCAGTGCTAGAGATCTCGAGGCAGGGCACAATCAGCCCCAGCATTTT. Translated, it gives CSARDLEAGHNQPQHF. This chain links TRBV20-1 with TRBJ1-5, with a tentative D call TRBD1 (5 bases). In germline, CDR1 is DFQATT, CDR2 SNEGSKA (reference sequence). Trimming removed 0 bases from V and 3 bases from J, with 15 bases in between. The CDR3 contains 16 residues.

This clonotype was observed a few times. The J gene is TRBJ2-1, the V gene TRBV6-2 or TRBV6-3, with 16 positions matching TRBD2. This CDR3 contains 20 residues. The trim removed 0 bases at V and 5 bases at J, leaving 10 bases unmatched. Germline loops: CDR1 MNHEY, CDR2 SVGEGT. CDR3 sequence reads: CASSYSRGLAGGPRNNEQFF. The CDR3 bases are TGTGCCAGCAGTTACTCGAGGGGACTAGCGGGAGGGCCTCGAAACAATGAGCAGTTCTTC.